This T cell receptor (beta chain) stems from a study of shared clonotypes between healthy human individuals (dated by TCRdb to 2018 to 2021). In terms of the full investigation: The cohort included a few men and a couple of women between 18 and 49 years of age. Leukapheresis yielded between about 0.94 and 8.9 billion PBMCs per donor. Blood TCR repertoires of five healthy adults were deeply sequenced to estimate repertoire size and the extent of clonotype sharing between individuals. For each donor, CD4 naive and CD4 memory were each run on three plates, CD8 naive on two plates, and CD8 memory on one plate. To increase sequencing depth and limit assay-specific biases, TCR repertoire library preparation and sequencing were carried out by different laboratories using diverse techniques.

Healthy HIV-negative adults with no recently reported acute infections or vaccinations were included as donors. Every donor was a Caucasian adult residing in Nashville, Tennessee, USA. CD4+ T cells were enriched through magnetic negative selection, after which naive cells were positively selected on CD45RA and the remaining negative fraction served as the memory subset. Blood was obtained by leukapheresis, after which PBMCs were separated by Ficoll-Histopaque density gradient centrifugation and cryopreserved in liquid nitrogen vapor phase. Analytical flow cytometry was used to check the purity and quantity of every magnetically sorted T cell population. From each sorted fraction, genomic DNA was isolated and quantified by UV absorbance on a Nanodrop 2000c. General findings and caveats noted by the study authors: Based on pairwise subsampling, the degree of clonotype sharing among donors was expected to be affected by sequencing depth. Even with the large sequencing depth, rarefaction of the sorted-subset datasets indicated that sequencing was incomplete. Compared with non-shared clonotypes, the clonotypes found in all four sorted-subset donors had higher generation probabilities. Approximately 4.8% of naive CD4, 3.5% of naive CD8, roughly 2.5% of memory CD4, and 0.35% to 0.5% of memory CD8 clonotypes were shared across several donors. The small number of donors limited the genetic and exposure-history diversity represented. Sampling was restricted to blood, and TCR repertoires in tissues likely differ from the TCR repertoires found in blood. Larger estimated clonotype richness was generally found for naive subsets than for memory subsets.

Remarks on this clone: Its recognized antigen is unknown. Nothing much larger sits one base from this clone, and base qualities are not available.

TCR CDR3 regions were amplified from genomic DNA by multiplex PCR using the deep immunoSEQ assay. Extracted genomic DNA from each cell subset was spread evenly across all wells of several immunoSEQ 96-well plates, with each plate serving as a replicate. For sorted subsets, roughly 200 ng of genomic DNA, equivalent to some 30,000 T cell genomes, went into each replicate PCR. The purified libraries were quantified using a Qubit 3.0 fluorometer, sized with a Bioanalyzer 2100, and then quantified again using the KAPA Library Quantification kit. Each immunoSEQ 96-well plate was sequenced on its own single-read 150-cycle Illumina NextSeq 550 flow cell. Concerning the study's data processing: The immunoSEQ output contained only junctional sequences without quality scores, so filtering could not match that applied to full-length reads. Sequences were annotated with PyIR, a Python wrapper for IgBLAST v1.9, using IMGT germline references to assign V/J genes and CDR3. Reads were filtered out if the reads had weak V/J assignments (E-value above 1e-6), no CDR3, stop codons, out-of-frame junctions, or ambiguous translated residues. A V3J clonotype was defined by an identical inferred V gene, J gene, and CDR3 amino acid sequence. To compute the percentage overlap between repertoires, the number of shared unique clonotypes was divided by the size of the smaller repertoire. Three approaches were used to assess repertoire richness: RTK rarefaction, the Chao1 estimator, and Recon v2.1 estimates of unobserved clonotypes. Generation probabilities were computed with OLGA for all TCRbeta clonotypes obtained by the gDNA method from several donors. This is the immuneACCESS table as TCRdb keeps it, with only in-frame sequences that have V and J called. A part of the clones is gone; compared with another copy, unresolved V genes explain less than half, and the rest is unexplained. V and J calls and clone size are given by that table; D and trimming were obtained from the DNA. The sample includes more than 2 million clones, with 85% to 95% observed a single time. The ten top clones hold roughly 0.13% of the sample.

The germline V end is reduced by 3 bases and the J end by 2 bases; junction bases left unmatched: 10. Per the germline V gene (reference sequence), LNHDA is the CDR1 and SQIVND is the CDR2. The CDR3 spans 16 residues, from the cysteine through the phenylalanine. Only the CDR3 portion is preserved as DNA: 48 bases, with reading frame beginning at the first base. This clonotype was sampled from a man aged 18 to 35 in good health. The V and J genes are TRBV19 and TRBJ2-7; TRBD1 agrees with 7 junctional bases. The source material was naive CD4+ T cells sorted from blood. What this sample's cell subset or site label stands for: CD45RA+ positively selected. The nucleotide sequence is TGTGCCAGTAGTATCCCAGGGACAGTGCCAACCTACGAGCAGTACTTC. Protein translation: CASSIPGTVPTYEQYF. The full variable domain, with segments outside the CDR3 supplied by the reference TRBV19 and TRBJ2-7 proteins, appears as DGGITQSPKYLFRKEGQNVTLSCEQNLNHDAMYWYRQDPGQGLRLIYYSQIVNDFQKGDIAEGYSVSREKKESFPLTVTSAQKNPTAFYLCASSIPGTVPTYEQYFGPGTRLTVT.